The 25 T cell receptor beta chains given below trace back to one sample, sequenced in a study of cytomegalovirus exposure and HLA in healthy donors (dated by TCRdb to about 2017). Preparation of the library involved the immunoSEQ multiplex PCR assay. As stored in TCRdb, this immuneACCESS dataset retains in-frame rearrangements with V and J assigned. A fraction of the clones does not appear; measured against another copy, unresolved V genes explain less than half of the discrepancy, and the remainder lacks a known reason. Recorded for this sample are around 150,000 clones; 85% to 90% of them occurred a single time. More than 2.5% of the sample lies in the top ten. Material for sequencing was PBMCs. The receptor source for this set is a woman under 30 in good health and CMV-seropositive.

This CDR3 is CASSPLGVYEQYF. The CDR3 nucleotides are TGTGCCAGCAGTCCTTTAGGAGTCTACGAGCAGTACTTC. V gene TRBV7-6 combines with J gene TRBJ2-7, with D uncertain. The CDR3 is 13 amino acids. Germline V CDR1 and CDR2: SGHVS, FNYEAQ. Between the trimmed V and J ends, which lost 6 bases and 3 bases, there was a span of 12 bases.

CDR3 coding DNA: TGTGCCAGCTCACCACCCGGGGGACTCGGAACGTACGAGCAGTACTTC. Residues: CASSPPGGLGTYEQYF. This chain links TRBV18 with TRBJ2-7; perhaps TRBD2 as D (6 bases). The germline V gene encodes CDR1 KGHSH and CDR2 LQKENI. This CDR3 contains 16 residues. V was shortened by 0 bases and J by 4 bases, with 16 bases between the two germline ends. Looking up the rest from reference TRBV18 and TRBJ2-7 gives the full variable domain: NAGVMQNPRHLVRRRGQEARLRCSPMKGHSHVYWYRQLPEEGLKFMVYLQKENIIDESGMPKERFSAEFPKEGPSILRIQQVVRGDSAAYFCASSPPGGLGTYEQYFGPGTRLTVT.

The J gene is TRBJ2-1, the V gene TRBV5-4; 8 bases are a match to TRBD2. Germline V gives CDR1 SGHNT, CDR2 YYREEE (reference sequence). This CDR3 contains 17 residues. The V and J ends lost 0 bases and 8 bases, in that order; junction bases with no gene match: 13. CDR3 sequence (DNA): TGTGCCAGCAGCTTGGTCGGAGGAGCGGGAGTAATCCATGAGCAGTTCTTC. It encodes CASSLVGGAGVIHEQFF.

V and J are TRBV6-9 and TRBJ1-4; no definite D call. V was pared by 6 bases and J by 2 bases, with 13 bases between. Germline V lookup: CDR1 MNHGY, CDR2 SVAAGI. CDR3 length equals 15 residues. In nucleotides, the CDR3 is TGTGCCAGCAGACCTCAGGTGGCCACTAATGAAAAACTGTTTTTT. Translation: CASRPQVATNEKLFF.

This clone was detected only once. The V gene is TRBV19, the J gene TRBJ1-5; 8 bases agree with TRBD1. CDR3 length: 16 amino acids. The germline V gene encodes CDR1 LNHDA and CDR2 SQIVND (reference sequence). J lost 3 bases, V lost 5 bases, and 9 bases had no gene match. The CDR3 reads CASSQLGTGLNQPQHF. The CDR3 DNA follows: TGTGCCAGTAGTCAACTAGGGACAGGCCTCAATCAGCCCCAGCATTTT.

V and J are TRBV11-3 and TRBJ2-1; 13 bases match TRBD2. The CDR3 has 16 residues. Germline-derived CDR1 and CDR2 are SGHNT and YENEEA. V lost 5 bases and J lost 4; bases outside the gene matches: 5. The CDR3 DNA sequence: TGTGCCAGCAGCAACCGACTAGCGGGAGGTTACAATGAGCAGTTCTTC. Translated, it gives CASSNRLAGGYNEQFF.

The chain combines TRBV27 with TRBJ1-3; 9 bases fit TRBD1. There are 16 residues in the CDR3. CDR1 and CDR2 from the germline V gene are MNHEY and SMNVEV (reference sequence). The trim removed 2 bases at V and 2 bases at J, leaving 4 bases unmatched. CDR3: CASSLAGQGTGNTIYF. The CDR3 DNA is TGTGCCAGCAGTTTAGCGGGACAGGGAACTGGAAACACCATATATTTT.

Here the CDR3 reads CASSLATSSYEQYF. CDR3 coding DNA: TGTGCCAGCAGCTTAGCCACCAGCTCCTACGAGCAGTACTTC. The genes are TRBV7-2 and TRBJ2-7; no clear D gene. Germline V gene data show CDR1 as SGHTA and CDR2 as FQGNSA. This CDR3 spans 14 amino acids. Trimming shortened V by 0 bases and J by 0 bases, and 6 bases separated the two germline ends.

The V and J genes are TRBV11-3 and TRBJ2-3; D may be TRBD2 (7 bases). V shed 6 bases and J shed 5 bases, with 21 bases lying between them. Germline loops: CDR1 SGHNT, CDR2 YENEEA. The CDR3 totals 16 residues. The CDR3 reads CASSLTYAGAGDTQYF. The CDR3 DNA sequence: TGTGCCAGCAGTCTTACCTATGCGGGGGCGGGAGATACGCAGTATTTT.

This clone has only one observation. This chain links TRBV27 with TRBJ2-7, with TRBD1 as a possible D gene (6 bases). The CDR3 is 15 residues long. With 3 bases removed from V and 9 bases from J, the gap between germline ends came to 21 bases. Germline CDR1 and CDR2: MNHEY and SMNVEV (reference sequence). CDR3 nucleotides: TGTGCCAGCAGTTTCACCGGGACACCCAACTTTGGGCAGTACTTC. This gives the protein CASSFTGTPNFGQYF.

The V call is TRBV5-1, the J call TRBJ2-3, with a tentative D call TRBD2 (5 bases). The germline CDR1 and CDR2 sequences are SGHRS and YFSETQ. V dropped 7 bases and J dropped 0 bases, with 12 bases sitting between them. This CDR3 contains 14 residues. CDR3 in DNA: TGCGCCAGCCGAGGGAGTTTTAGCACAGATACGCAGTATTTT. Its translation: CASRGSFSTDTQYF.

This clone came up once. The V gene is TRBV30, the J gene TRBJ2-7; 9 bases match TRBD1. CDR1 and CDR2 (germline): GTSNPN, SVGIG (reference sequence). V dropped 5 bases and J dropped 3; count of bases not matched to a gene: 11. There are 15 residues in the CDR3. CDR3 nucleotide sequence: TGTGCCTGGGGTCGAGCCGGGACAGGGTACTACGAGCAGTACTTC. Translating it yields CAWGRAGTGYYEQYF.

The CDR3 DNA reads as TGTGCCAGCTCACCTGGGACAGGTTTTACCAATGAGCAGTTCTTC. Encoded protein: CASSPGTGFTNEQFF. The V gene is TRBV18, the J gene TRBJ2-1; 8 bases fit TRBD1. Germline CDR1 is KGHSH and CDR2 is LQKENI. J lost 6 bases, V lost 3 bases, and 7 bases had no gene match. This CDR3 contains 15 residues. The variable domain in full, completed from reference TRBV18 and TRBJ2-1, reads NAGVMQNPRHLVRRRGQEARLRCSPMKGHSHVYWYRQLPEEGLKFMVYLQKENIIDESGMPKERFSAEFPKEGPSILRIQQVVRGDSAAYFCASSPGTGFTNEQFFGPGTRLTVL.

The chain combines TRBV5-1 with TRBJ2-1, with 12 bases matching TRBD2. CDR3 length: 17 amino acids. Per germline, CDR1 SGHRS and CDR2 YFSETQ. With 3 bases clipped from V and 6 bases from J, the junction kept 10 bases outside the gene matches. Written as DNA, the CDR3 is TGCGCCAGCAGCTCAGTTACGACTAGCGGGAGTAGCAATGAGCAGTTCTTC. Translated: CASSSVTTSGSSNEQFF.

This chain connects TRBV11-2 to TRBJ2-7; weak D call: TRBD2 (6 bases). V lost 3 bases and J 5 bases, leaving 11 bases between the germline ends. Germline CDR1 and CDR2: SGHAT and FQNNGV. The CDR3 runs 13 residues. This CDR3 is CASSLSSVHEQYF. The CDR3 DNA reads TGTGCCAGCAGCTTGTCTAGCGTCCACGAGCAGTACTTC. Full variable domain (outside the CDR3, taken from reference TRBV11-2 and TRBJ2-7): EAGVAQSPRYKIIEKRQSVAFWCNPISGHATLYWYQQILGQGPKLLIQFQNNGVVDDSQLPKDRFSAERLKGVDSTLKIQPAKLEDSAVYLCASSLSSVHEQYFGPGTRLTVT.

V gene TRBV6-5 combines with J gene TRBJ1-1; maybe TRBD1 (5 bases). Germline V gene sequence: CDR1 MNHEY, CDR2 SVGAGI. V was clipped by 5 bases and J by 1 base, with 11 bases between them. The CDR3 consists of 14 residues. CDR3 loop: CASSPFGQNTEAFF. DNA for the CDR3: TGTGCCAGCAGTCCCTTCGGACAGAACACTGAAGCTTTCTTT.

This sequence joins TRBV4-2 and TRBJ2-7, with TRBD2 identical over 8 bases. The CDR3 is 15 amino acids. V lost 4 bases to trimming and J lost 0 bases; unmatched junction nucleotides: 5. Germline CDR1 LGHNA, CDR2 YNFKEQ. As DNA, the CDR3 is TGTGCCAGCAGCCCTCTAAGCGGGAGCTCCTACGAGCAGTACTTC. Translated, it gives CASSPLSGSSYEQYF.

The chain is built from TRBV7-9 and TRBJ1-1; D might be TRBD1 (5 bases). The V and J ends lost 0 bases and 6 bases respectively, with 8 bases between them. CDR1 SEHNR and CDR2 FQNEAQ come from the germline V gene (reference sequence). The CDR3 length is 13 residues. DNA for the CDR3: TGTGCCAGCAGCTTAGCTCGGACACCTGAAGCTTTCTTT. Translating gives CASSLARTPEAFF. Full variable domain (missing parts from reference TRBV7-9 and TRBJ1-1): DTGVSQNPRHKITKRGQNVTFRCDPISEHNRLYWYRQTLGQGPEFLTYFQNEAQLEKSRLLSDRFSAERPKGSFSTLEIQRTEQGDSAMYLCASSLARTPEAFFGQGTRLTVV.

The V gene is TRBV6-1, the J gene TRBJ2-3; weak D call: TRBD1 (6 bases). V gave up 3 bases and J gave up 0 bases, with 10 bases separating them. CDR3 length equals 15 residues. Germline CDR1 is MNHNS and CDR2 is SASEGT. CDR3 sequence reads: CASSETGTSTDTQYF. The CDR3 region has the DNA TGTGCCAGCAGTGAGACAGGAACAAGCACAGATACGCAGTATTTT.

V gene TRBV7-8 combines with J gene TRBJ1-1; weak D call: TRBD1 (6 bases). This CDR3 is 16 amino acids long. Per the germline V gene, CDR1 is SGHVS and CDR2 is FQNEAQ. V was trimmed by 5 bases and J by 0 bases, leaving 16 bases between them. This CDR3 reads CASSPGQITMNTEAFF. In DNA form, the CDR3 reads TGTGCCAGCAGCCCCGGACAGATAACCATGAACACTGAAGCTTTCTTT. The variable domain in full, completed from reference TRBV7-8 and TRBJ1-1, reads GAGVSQSPRYKVAKRGQDVALRCDPISGHVSLFWYQQALGQGPEFLTYFQNEAQLDKSGLPSDRFFAERPEGSVSTLKIQRTQQEDSAVYLCASSPGQITMNTEAFFGQGTRLTVV.

This chain links TRBV7-9 with TRBJ2-7; weak D call: TRBD1 (6 bases). Trimming took off 3 bases at V and 5 bases at J, with 11 bases between the two ends. Germline lookup yields CDR1 SEHNR and CDR2 FQNEAQ (reference sequence). The CDR3 length is 13 residues. As DNA, the CDR3 is TGTGCCAGCAGCTTTGAGGGGGTGGACGAGCAGTACTTC. Translated, it gives CASSFEGVDEQYF.

This rearrangement joins TRBV4-3 to TRBJ2-7; TRBD2 matches at 14 bases. The CDR3 totals 15 residues. With 5 bases clipped from V and 4 bases from J, the junction kept 4 bases outside the gene matches. Germline V gene sequence: CDR1 LGHNA, CDR2 YSLEER. Here the CDR3 reads CASSEGTSGSYEQYF. CDR3 coding DNA: TGCGCCAGCAGCGAAGGGACTAGCGGGAGTTACGAGCAGTACTTC.

This clone has only one observation. The chain joins TRBV28 to TRBJ2-7; D possibly corresponds to TRBD1 (5 bases). The CDR3 totals 13 residues. V was trimmed by 6 bases and J by 3 bases, leaving 12 bases between them. The germline gives CDR1 MDHEN, CDR2 SYDVKM. The CDR3 region is CASSRSDSYEQYF. The CDR3 DNA reads TGTGCCAGCAGCCGCTCCGACAGCTACGAGCAGTACTTC.

Worth noting for this clone: Other nucleotide sequences in the sample specify the same CDR3. The chain uses TRBV30 and TRBJ2-1; D ambiguous. Germline CDR1 GTSNPN, CDR2 SVGIG (reference sequence). V was trimmed by 2 bases and J by 4 bases, leaving 6 bases between them. The CDR3 is 12 amino acids. The CDR3 nucleotides are TGTGCCTGGAGTCCAGGTTACAATGAGCAGTTCTTC. Translation gives CAWSPGYNEQFF. The full variable domain, with the rest looked up from reference TRBV30 and TRBJ2-1, is SQTIHQWPATLVQPVGSPLSLECTVEGTSNPNLYWYRQAAGRGLQLLFYSVGIGQISSEVPQNLSASRPQDRQFILSSKKLLLSDSGFYLCAWSPGYNEQFFGPGTRLTVL.

The sample holds one count of this clone. This chain joins TRBV29-1 and TRBJ2-5, with D perhaps TRBD2 (7 bases). The CDR3 is made up of 17 amino acids. Trimming stripped 4 bases from V and 3 bases from J, with 24 bases between. Germline CDR1 is SQVTM and CDR2 is ANQGSEA. The chain's CDR3 is CSVGRRLSGEGEETQYF. CDR3 DNA: TGCAGCGTTGGACGGAGATTATCAGGGGAGGGAGAAGAGACCCAGTACTTC.